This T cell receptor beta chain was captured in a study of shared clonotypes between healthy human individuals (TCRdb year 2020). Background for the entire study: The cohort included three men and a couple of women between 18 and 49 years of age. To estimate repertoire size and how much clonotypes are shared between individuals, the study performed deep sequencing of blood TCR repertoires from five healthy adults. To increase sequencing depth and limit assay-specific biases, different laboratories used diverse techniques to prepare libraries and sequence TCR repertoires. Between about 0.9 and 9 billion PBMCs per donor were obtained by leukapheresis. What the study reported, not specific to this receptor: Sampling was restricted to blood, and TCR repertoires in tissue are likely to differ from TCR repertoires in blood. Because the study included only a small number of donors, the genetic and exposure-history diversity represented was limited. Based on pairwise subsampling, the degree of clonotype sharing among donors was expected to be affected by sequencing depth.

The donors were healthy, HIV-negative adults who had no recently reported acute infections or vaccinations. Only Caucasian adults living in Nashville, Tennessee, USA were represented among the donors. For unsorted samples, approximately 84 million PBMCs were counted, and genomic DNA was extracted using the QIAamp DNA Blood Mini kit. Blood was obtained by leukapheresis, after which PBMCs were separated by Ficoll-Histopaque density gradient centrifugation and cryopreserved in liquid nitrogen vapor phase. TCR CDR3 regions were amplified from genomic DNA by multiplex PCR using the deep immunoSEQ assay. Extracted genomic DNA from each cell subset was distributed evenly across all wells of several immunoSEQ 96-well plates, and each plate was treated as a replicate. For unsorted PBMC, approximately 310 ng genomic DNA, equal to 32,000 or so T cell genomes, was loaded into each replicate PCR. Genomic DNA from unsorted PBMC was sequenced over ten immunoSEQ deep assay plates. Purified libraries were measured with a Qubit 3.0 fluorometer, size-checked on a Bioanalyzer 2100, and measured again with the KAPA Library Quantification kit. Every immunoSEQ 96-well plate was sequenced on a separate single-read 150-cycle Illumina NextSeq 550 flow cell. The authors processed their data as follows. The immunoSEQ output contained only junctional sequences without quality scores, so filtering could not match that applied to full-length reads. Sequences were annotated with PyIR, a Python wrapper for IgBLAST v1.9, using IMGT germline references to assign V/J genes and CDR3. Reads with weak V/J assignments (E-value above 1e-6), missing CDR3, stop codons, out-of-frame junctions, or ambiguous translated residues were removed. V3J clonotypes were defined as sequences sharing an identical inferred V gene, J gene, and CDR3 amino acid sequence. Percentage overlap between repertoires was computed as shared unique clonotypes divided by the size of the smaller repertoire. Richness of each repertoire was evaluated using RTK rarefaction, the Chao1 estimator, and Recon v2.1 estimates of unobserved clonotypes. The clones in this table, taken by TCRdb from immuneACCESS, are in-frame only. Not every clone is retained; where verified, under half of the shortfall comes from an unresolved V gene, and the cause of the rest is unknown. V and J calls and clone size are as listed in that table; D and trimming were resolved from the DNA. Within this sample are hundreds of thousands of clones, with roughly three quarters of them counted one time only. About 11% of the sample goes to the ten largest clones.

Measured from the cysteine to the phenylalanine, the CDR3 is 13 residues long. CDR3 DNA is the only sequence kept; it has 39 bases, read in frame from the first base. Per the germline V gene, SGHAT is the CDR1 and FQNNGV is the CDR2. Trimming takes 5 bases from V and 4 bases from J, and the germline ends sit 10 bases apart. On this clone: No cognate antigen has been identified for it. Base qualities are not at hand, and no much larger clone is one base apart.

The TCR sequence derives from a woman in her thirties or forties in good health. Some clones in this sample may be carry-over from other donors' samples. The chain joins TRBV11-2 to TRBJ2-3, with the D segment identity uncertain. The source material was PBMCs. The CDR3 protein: CASSRALADTQYF. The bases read TGTGCCAGCAGCAGAGCTTTAGCAGATACGCAGTATTTT.